A selection of T cell receptor beta chains follows, all from one sample in a study of T cells in Graves' hyperthyroidism and ophthalmopathy. TCRdb independently ran MiXCR on the multiplex PCR reads; one entry per CDR3 protein. The data hold a few hundred thousand distinct CDR3 sequences, with 15% to 20% observed a single time. The sequencing sample was made of blood. The receptors shown here come from a middle-aged woman with Graves' ophthalmopathy. Both conserved end residues are part of each CDR3. The D gene is left open where the match is weak. Where a row states a size, it is once, few, many or the class of an expanded clone; other rows omit it.

CDR3aa: CASSFFRDYEQYF; CDR3nt: TGTGCCAGCAGCTTTTTTAGGGACTACGAGCAGTACTTC; abundance: many; v_gene: TRBV11-2; d_gene: NA; j_gene: TRBJ2-7
CDR3aa: CATSDLTFGYTF; CDR3nt: TGTGCCACCAGTGATTTAACATTTGGCTACACCTTC; abundance: few; v_gene: TRBV24-1; d_gene: NA; j_gene: TRBJ1-2
CDR3aa: CASRPLLGNYGYTF; CDR3nt: TGTGCCAGCAGACCGTTGCTGGGTAACTATGGCTACACCTTC; abundance: many; v_gene: TRBV2; d_gene: NA; j_gene: TRBJ1-2
CDR3aa: CSAHRSNEQFF; CDR3nt: TGCAGTGCCCACAGGTCCAATGAGCAGTTCTTC; abundance: few; v_gene: TRBV20-1; d_gene: NA; j_gene: TRBJ2-1
CDR3aa: CSASSAGVRGANVLTF; CDR3nt: TGCAGTGCTAGTTCTGCGGGAGTGAGGGGGGCCAACGTCCTGACTTTC; abundance: few; v_gene: TRBV20-1; d_gene: TRBD2; j_gene: TRBJ2-6
CDR3aa: CASSYSIRANEQFF; CDR3nt: TGTGCCAGCAGTTACTCCATCCGGGCCAATGAGCAGTTCTTC; abundance: few; v_gene: TRBV6-5; d_gene: NA; j_gene: TRBJ2-1
CDR3aa: CSAGQGTEAFF; CDR3nt: TGCAGCGCCGGACAGGGGACTGAAGCTTTCTTT; abundance: few; v_gene: TRBV29-1; d_gene: TRBD1; j_gene: TRBJ1-1
CDR3aa: CASSESQGGHNEQFF; CDR3nt: TGTGCCAGCAGTGAATCACAGGGGGGGCACAATGAGCAGTTCTTC; abundance: NA; v_gene: TRBV6-1; d_gene: NA; j_gene: TRBJ2-1
CDR3aa: CASSAPGTGRHTQYF; CDR3nt: TGTGCCAGCAGTGCCCCCGGGACAGGACGACATACGCAGTATTTT; abundance: NA; v_gene: TRBV7-9; d_gene: TRBD1; j_gene: TRBJ2-3
CDR3aa: CASNLPGVGTGELFF; CDR3nt: TGTGCCAGCAATCTGCCGGGGGTCGGCACCGGGGAGCTGTTTTTT; abundance: many; v_gene: TRBV12-3/TRBV12-4; d_gene: NA; j_gene: TRBJ2-2
CDR3aa: CASSLTGGWSPLHF; CDR3nt: TGTGCCAGCAGTCTCACAGGGGGTTGGTCACCCCTCCACTTT; abundance: NA; v_gene: TRBV6-1; d_gene: TRBD1; j_gene: TRBJ1-6
CDR3aa: CSASEGGDSQPQHF; CDR3nt: TGCAGTGCTAGTGAAGGGGGGGATAGTCAGCCCCAGCATTTT; abundance: many; v_gene: TRBV20-1; d_gene: NA; j_gene: TRBJ1-5
CDR3aa: CSARRTGIDTEAFF; CDR3nt: TGCAGTGCTAGACGGACAGGAATAGACACTGAAGCTTTCTTT; abundance: many; v_gene: TRBV20-1; d_gene: TRBD1; j_gene: TRBJ1-1
CDR3aa: CAWSRTPGQPQHF; CDR3nt: TGTGCCTGGAGTCGGACACCCGGTCAGCCCCAGCATTTT; abundance: NA; v_gene: TRBV30; d_gene: NA; j_gene: TRBJ1-5
CDR3aa: CASSFGQVNNEQFF; CDR3nt: TGTGCCAGCAGTTTCGGTCAGGTTAACAATGAGCAGTTCTTC; abundance: many; v_gene: TRBV12-3/TRBV12-4; d_gene: NA; j_gene: TRBJ2-1
CDR3aa: CASRNPWDRRESTNEKLFF; CDR3nt: TGTGCCAGCAGAAATCCCTGGGACAGGAGGGAGTCAACTAATGAAAAACTGTTTTTT; abundance: many; v_gene: TRBV2; d_gene: TRBD1; j_gene: TRBJ1-4
CDR3aa: CASSLVLGAEQFF; CDR3nt: TGTGCCAGCAGCTTGGTACTAGGTGCTGAGCAGTTCTTC; abundance: many; v_gene: TRBV5-8; d_gene: NA; j_gene: TRBJ2-1
CDR3aa: CASGSVLRGNQPQHF; CDR3nt: TGTGCCAGCGGTTCGGTCCTCCGGGGCAATCAGCCCCAGCATTTT; abundance: NA; v_gene: TRBV19; d_gene: NA; j_gene: TRBJ1-5
CDR3aa: CASSQDRTAFYEQYF; CDR3nt: TGTGCCAGCAGCCAAGATCGAACAGCTTTCTACGAGCAGTACTTC; abundance: many; v_gene: TRBV3-1; d_gene: NA; j_gene: TRBJ2-7
CDR3aa: CASSLGGPQGPADTQYF; CDR3nt: TGTGCCAGCAGCTTAGGAGGACCGCAAGGCCCGGCAGATACGCAGTATTTT; abundance: once; v_gene: TRBV7-6; d_gene: NA; j_gene: TRBJ2-3
CDR3aa: CASSKRGGQTYEQHF; CDR3nt: TGCGCCAGCTCGAAAAGGGGGGGCCAAACCTACGAGCAGCACTTC; abundance: NA; v_gene: TRBV5-1; d_gene: NA; j_gene: TRBJ2-7
CDR3aa: CASSLLSGGGTDTQYF; CDR3nt: TGTGCCAGCAGCTTGCTTAGCGGGGGAGGCACAGATACGCAGTATTTT; abundance: NA; v_gene: TRBV5-1; d_gene: TRBD2; j_gene: TRBJ2-3
CDR3aa: CAWDSGVSTDTQYF; CDR3nt: TGTGCCTGGGACTCAGGGGTTAGCACAGATACGCAGTATTTT; abundance: many; v_gene: TRBV30; d_gene: NA; j_gene: TRBJ2-3
CDR3aa: CASSQYSYEQYF; CDR3nt: TGTGCCAGCAGTCAATACTCCTACGAGCAGTACTTC; abundance: few; v_gene: TRBV28; d_gene: NA; j_gene: TRBJ2-7
CDR3aa: CASSLISRSEQYF; CDR3nt: TGTGCCAGCAGCTTAATATCAAGGAGCGAGCAGTACTTC; abundance: NA; v_gene: TRBV7-8; d_gene: NA; j_gene: TRBJ2-7
CDR3aa: CASRHRLAGPPSTDTQYF; CDR3nt: TGTGCCAGCAGACACCGCCTAGCGGGTCCCCCCTCCACAGATACGCAGTATTTT; abundance: many; v_gene: TRBV2; d_gene: TRBD2; j_gene: TRBJ2-3
CDR3aa: CASLPPSGSGSTDTQYF; CDR3nt: TGTGCCAGCCTCCCCCCCAGCGGGAGTGGGAGCACAGATACGCAGTATTTT; abundance: many; v_gene: TRBV11-2; d_gene: TRBD2; j_gene: TRBJ2-3
CDR3aa: CATASPVNGNEKLFF; CDR3nt: TGTGCCACCGCAAGCCCGGTCAATGGTAATGAAAAACTGTTTTTT; abundance: once; v_gene: TRBV19; d_gene: NA; j_gene: TRBJ1-4
CDR3aa: CASSQDGPSGANVLTF; CDR3nt: TGTGCCAGCAGCCAGGATGGGCCCTCTGGGGCCAACGTCCTGACTTTC; abundance: NA; v_gene: TRBV4-2; d_gene: NA; j_gene: TRBJ2-6
CDR3aa: CASSLIGGQNTGELFF; CDR3nt: TGCGCCAGCAGCTTAATTGGGGGACAGAACACCGGGGAGCTGTTTTTT; abundance: many; v_gene: TRBV5-1; d_gene: NA; j_gene: TRBJ2-2
CDR3aa: CASSGLGQNTEAFF; CDR3nt: TGTGCCAGCAGCGGTCTGGGACAGAACACTGAAGCTTTCTTT; abundance: few; v_gene: TRBV5-8; d_gene: NA; j_gene: TRBJ1-1
CDR3aa: CASSFGTSGGSTGFQYF; CDR3nt: TGTGCCAGCAGTTTCGGGACTAGCGGGGGGTCCACCGGATTTCAGTACTTC; abundance: NA; v_gene: TRBV12-3/TRBV12-4; d_gene: TRBD2; j_gene: TRBJ2-4
CDR3aa: CASSLAFLETQYF; CDR3nt: TGTGCCAGCAGCTTAGCTTTTTTAGAGACCCAGTACTTC; abundance: many; v_gene: TRBV11-2; d_gene: NA; j_gene: TRBJ2-5
CDR3aa: CASGSGLGLETQYF; CDR3nt: TGTGCTAGTGGTTCCGGTCTGGGCCTAGAGACCCAGTACTTC; abundance: many; v_gene: TRBV12-5; d_gene: NA; j_gene: TRBJ2-5
CDR3aa: CASSPEVLGTQYF; CDR3nt: TGTGCCAGCAGCCCAGAGGTCTTGGGTACGCAGTATTTT; abundance: many; v_gene: TRBV7-3; d_gene: NA; j_gene: TRBJ2-3
CDR3aa: CASSEALQPPAAADF; CDR3nt: TGTGCCAGCAGTGAAGCGCTTCAGCCCCCCGCGGCGGCTGATTTT; abundance: NA; v_gene: TRBV6-1; d_gene: NA; j_gene: TRBJ1-3
CDR3aa: CASSSAGASYNEQFF; CDR3nt: TGTGCCAGCTCATCGGCAGGGGCCTCCTACAATGAGCAGTTCTTC; abundance: many; v_gene: TRBV18; d_gene: NA; j_gene: TRBJ2-1
CDR3aa: CASRQQGHTGELFF; CDR3nt: TGTGCCAGCAGACAACAGGGTCACACCGGGGAGCTGTTTTTT; abundance: many; v_gene: TRBV2; d_gene: NA; j_gene: TRBJ2-2